These T cell receptor beta chains were read from a single sample in a study of OX40 agonist ivuxolimab in advanced cancers. Sequencing used immunoSEQ multiplex PCR; TCRdb keeps in-frame clones, though not all of them. Of just under 60,000 clones in the sample, approximately 91% were seen once. The sequencing used CD4+ or CD8+ T cells sorted from blood, collected in a trial of the OX40 agonist ivuxolimab. The source of these receptors is an adult with an advanced solid tumor such as melanoma, head and neck, liver or kidney cancer. CDR3s include the opening cysteine and the closing phenylalanine or tryptophan. Each record gives: J gene, clone size, V gene, CDR3 protein. Size values are once, few and many counts, or a class for expanded clones, and some rows have none.

TRBJ2-3,-,TRBV9,CASSPEGAITDTQYF
TRBJ2-5,-,TRBV7-9,CASSSPGQETQYF
TRBJ2-1,-,TRBV9,CASSVAGTSVYNEQFF
TRBJ2-1,-,TRBV5-1,CASRVGTGIVF
TRBJ2-1,-,TRBV4-1,CASSQVGGSDVSGRNEQFF
TRBJ2-6,-,TRBV18,CASSPGTGGSGANVLTF
TRBJ1-2,few,TRBV7-9,CASSLTGTTPGYTF
TRBJ1-1,-,TRBV4-2,CASSQGTGARGTEAFF
TRBJ1-4,once,TRBV27,CASSPVWTNEKLFF
TRBJ2-2,-,TRBV7-6,CASSLAGGRGTGELFF
TRBJ1-1,-,TRBV5-4,CASSLDLFEAFF
TRBJ2-7,-,TRBV10-3,CAISEAAGTSYEQYF
TRBJ2-1,-,TRBV4-2,CASRQDEGAHEQFF
TRBJ2-7,-,TRBV7-9,CASSPLQEGFYEQYF
TRBJ1-2,once,TRBV7-9,CASSPSQERRYGYTF
TRBJ2-7,-,TRBV27,CASAPSGGSYEQYF